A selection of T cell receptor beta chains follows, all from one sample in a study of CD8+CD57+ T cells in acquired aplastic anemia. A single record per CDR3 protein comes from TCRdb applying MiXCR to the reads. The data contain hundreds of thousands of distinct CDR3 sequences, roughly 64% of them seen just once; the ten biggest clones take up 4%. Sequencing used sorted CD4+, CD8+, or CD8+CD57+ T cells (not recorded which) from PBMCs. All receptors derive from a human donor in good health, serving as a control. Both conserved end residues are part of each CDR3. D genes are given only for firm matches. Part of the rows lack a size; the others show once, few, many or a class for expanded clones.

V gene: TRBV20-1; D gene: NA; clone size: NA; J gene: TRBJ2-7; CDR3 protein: CGASTQSSHLSYEQYF; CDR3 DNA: TGCGGTGCCTCCACACAATCCTCACACCTTTCCTACGAGCAGTACTTC
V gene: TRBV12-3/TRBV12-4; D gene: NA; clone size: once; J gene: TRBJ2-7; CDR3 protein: CASSSRGSGSSYEQYF; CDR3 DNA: TGTGCCAGCAGCTCGAGAGGCAGCGGTAGCTCCTACGAGCAGTACTTC
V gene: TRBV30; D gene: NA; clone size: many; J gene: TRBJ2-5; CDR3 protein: CAWSALAETQYF; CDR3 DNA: TGTGCCTGGAGTGCGCTAGCCGAGACCCAGTACTTC
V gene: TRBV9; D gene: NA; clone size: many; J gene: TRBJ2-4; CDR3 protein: CASSIEGGGGNIQYF; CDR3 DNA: TGTGCCAGCAGCATAGAAGGCGGGGGCGGAAACATTCAGTACTTC
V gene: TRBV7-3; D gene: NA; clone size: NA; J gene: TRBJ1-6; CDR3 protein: CASSLRVDSPLHF; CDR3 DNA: TGTGCCAGCAGCTTGAGAGTGGATTCACCCCTCCACTTT
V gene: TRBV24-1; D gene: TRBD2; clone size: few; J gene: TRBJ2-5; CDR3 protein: CATSDTGTSIQTQYF; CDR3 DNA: TGTGCCACCAGTGATACCGGGACTAGCATACAGACCCAGTACTTC
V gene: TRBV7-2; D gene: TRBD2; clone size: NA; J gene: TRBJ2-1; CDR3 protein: CASSLALAGQGNEQFF; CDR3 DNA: TGTGCCAGCAGCTTAGCCCTAGCGGGGCAGGGCAATGAGCAGTTCTTC
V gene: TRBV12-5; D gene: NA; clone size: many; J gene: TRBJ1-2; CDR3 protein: CASASGGSNYGYTF; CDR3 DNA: TGTGCTAGTGCCTCCGGGGGTTCTAACTATGGCTACACCTTC
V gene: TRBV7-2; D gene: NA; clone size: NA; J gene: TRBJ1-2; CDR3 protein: CASSFATGSGGKYF; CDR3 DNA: NA
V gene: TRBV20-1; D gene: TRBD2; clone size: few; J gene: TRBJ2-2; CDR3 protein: CSARGGGGGGVTNTGELFF; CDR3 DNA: TGCAGTGCTAGGGGCGGGGGCGGCGGGGGGGTTACGAACACCGGGGAGCTGTTTTTT
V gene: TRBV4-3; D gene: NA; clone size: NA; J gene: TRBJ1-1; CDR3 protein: CASSQEPAQAFF; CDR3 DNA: TGCGCCAGCAGCCAAGAGCCGGCCCAAGCTTTCTTT
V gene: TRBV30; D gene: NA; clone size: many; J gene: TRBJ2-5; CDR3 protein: CAWSSGHQETQYF; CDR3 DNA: TGTGCCTGGAGTTCTGGCCACCAAGAGACCCAGTACTTC
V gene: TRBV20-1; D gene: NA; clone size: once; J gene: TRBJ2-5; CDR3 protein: CSASPRAPGTQYF; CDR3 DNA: TGCAGTGCTAGTCCCCGGGCCCCAGGGACCCAGTACTTC
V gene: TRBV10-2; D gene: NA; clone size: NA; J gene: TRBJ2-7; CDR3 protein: CASSETGTPYEQYF; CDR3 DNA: TGCGCCAGCAGTGAGACCGGGACGCCCTACGAGCAGTACTTC
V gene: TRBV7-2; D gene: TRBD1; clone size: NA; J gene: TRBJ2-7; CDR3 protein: CASSHRGLGYEQYF; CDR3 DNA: TGTGCCAGCAGCCACAGGGGGCTCGGCTACGAGCAGTACTTC
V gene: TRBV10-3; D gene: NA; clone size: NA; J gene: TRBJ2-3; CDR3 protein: CAISESGGTSTDTQYF; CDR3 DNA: TGTGCCATCAGTGAGTCGGGCGGAACTAGCACAGATACGCAGTATTTT
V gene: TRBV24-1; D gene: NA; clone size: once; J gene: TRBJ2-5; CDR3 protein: CATTRGTQYF; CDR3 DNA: TGTGCCACCACGAGGGGGACCCAGTACTTC
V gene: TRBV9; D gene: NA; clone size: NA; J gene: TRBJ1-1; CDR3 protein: CASSDNRVGSTEAFF; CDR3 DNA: TGTGCCAGCAGCGACAACAGGGTAGGAAGCACTGAAGCTTTCTTT
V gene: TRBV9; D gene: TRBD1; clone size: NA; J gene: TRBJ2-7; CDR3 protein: CASSVGTGATYEQYF; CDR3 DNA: TGTGCCAGCAGCGTAGGGACAGGGGCTACCTACGAGCAGTACTTC
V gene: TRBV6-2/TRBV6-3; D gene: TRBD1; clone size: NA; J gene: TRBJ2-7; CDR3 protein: CASSPSVGTGTYEQYF; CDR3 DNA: TGTGCCAGCAGTCCCTCGGTTGGGACAGGGACCTACGAGCAGTACTTC
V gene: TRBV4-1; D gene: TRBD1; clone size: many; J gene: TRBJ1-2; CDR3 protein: CASSDTGTVSYGYTF; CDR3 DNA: TGCGCCAGCAGCGACACCGGGACAGTCTCCTATGGCTACACCTTC
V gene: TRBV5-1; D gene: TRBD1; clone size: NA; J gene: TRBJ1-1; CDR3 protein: CASSLVSGGRTEAFF; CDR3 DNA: TGTGCCAGCAGCTTGGTTTCAGGGGGGAGAACTGAAGCTTTCTTT
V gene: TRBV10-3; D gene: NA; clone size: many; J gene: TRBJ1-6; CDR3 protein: CAISELGSPLHF; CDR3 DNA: TGTGCCATCAGTGAACTCGGTTCACCCCTCCACTTT
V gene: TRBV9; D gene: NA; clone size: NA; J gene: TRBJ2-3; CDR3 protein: CASSDFGPNTQYF; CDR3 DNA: TGTGCCAGCAGCGACTTTGGCCCAAATACGCAGTATTTT
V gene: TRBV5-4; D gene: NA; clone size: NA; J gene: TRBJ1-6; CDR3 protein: CASSLTVVNSPLHF; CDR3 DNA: TGTGCCAGCAGCTTGACAGTTGTTAATTCACCCCTCCACTTT
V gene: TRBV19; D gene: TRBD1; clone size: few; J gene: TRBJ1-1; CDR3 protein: CASSVPRGQNTEAFF; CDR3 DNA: TGTGCCAGTAGTGTACCCAGGGGGCAGAACACTGAAGCTTTCTTT
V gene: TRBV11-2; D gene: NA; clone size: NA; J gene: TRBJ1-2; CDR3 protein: CASSGSLRAGEGGYTF; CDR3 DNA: TGTGCCAGCAGCGGGAGCCTCCGGGCAGGGGAAGGTGGCTACACCTTC
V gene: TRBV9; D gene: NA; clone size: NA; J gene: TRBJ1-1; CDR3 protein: CASSSKGTTDEAFF; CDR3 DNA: TGTGCCAGCAGTAGCAAAGGGACCACCGACGAAGCTTTCTTT
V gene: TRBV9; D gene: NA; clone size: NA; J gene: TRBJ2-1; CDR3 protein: CASSPRGGIIEAF; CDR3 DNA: TGTGCCAGCAGTCCCAGGGGGGGCATCATTGAAGCTTTC
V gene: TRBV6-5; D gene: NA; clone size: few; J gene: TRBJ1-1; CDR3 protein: CASSYSVDNEAFF; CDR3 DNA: TGTGCCAGCAGTTATTCAGTTGATAATGAAGCTTTCTTT
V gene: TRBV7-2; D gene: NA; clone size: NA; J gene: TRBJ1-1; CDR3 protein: CASSFTGPDTPYF; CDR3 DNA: TGTGCCAGCAGCTTCACAGGCCCGGATACCCCTTACTTC
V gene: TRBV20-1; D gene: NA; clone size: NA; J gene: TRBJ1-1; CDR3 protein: CSAFRQDTEAEAFF; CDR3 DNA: TGCAGTGCTTTTAGACAGGACACTGAAGCTGAAGCTTTCTTT
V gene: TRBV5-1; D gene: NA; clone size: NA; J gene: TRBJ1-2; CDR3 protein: CASSPDPNYGYTF; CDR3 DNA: TGCGCCAGCAGCCCAGACCCGAACTATGGCTACACCTTC
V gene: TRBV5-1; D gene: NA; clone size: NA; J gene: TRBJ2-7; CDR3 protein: CASSLSTDIYEQYF; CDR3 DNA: TGCGCCAGCAGCTTGTCTACAGATATCTACGAGCAGTACTTC
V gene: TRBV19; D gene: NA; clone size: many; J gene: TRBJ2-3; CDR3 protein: CASSNLVLGGTDTQYF; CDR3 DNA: TGTGCCAGTAGTAACCTAGTCCTTGGGGGCACAGATACGCAGTATTTT
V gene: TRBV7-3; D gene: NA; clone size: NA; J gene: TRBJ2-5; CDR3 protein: CASSLPRSGEQLYF; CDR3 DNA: TGTGCCAGCAGCTTACCGCGCAGCGGTGAGCAGTTGTACTTC
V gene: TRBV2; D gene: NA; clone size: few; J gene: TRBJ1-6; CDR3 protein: CASTGDTSPLHF; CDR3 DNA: TGTGCCAGCACGGGGGATACTTCACCCCTCCACTTT